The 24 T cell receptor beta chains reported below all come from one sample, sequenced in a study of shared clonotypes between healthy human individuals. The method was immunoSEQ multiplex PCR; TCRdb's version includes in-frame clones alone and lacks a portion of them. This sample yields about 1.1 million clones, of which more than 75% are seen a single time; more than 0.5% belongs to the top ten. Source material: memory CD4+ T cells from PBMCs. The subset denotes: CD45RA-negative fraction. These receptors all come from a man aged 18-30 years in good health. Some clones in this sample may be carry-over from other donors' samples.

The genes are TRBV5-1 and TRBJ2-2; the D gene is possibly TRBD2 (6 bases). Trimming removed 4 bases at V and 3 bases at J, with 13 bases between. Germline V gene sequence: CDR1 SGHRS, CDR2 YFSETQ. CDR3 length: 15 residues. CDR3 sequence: CASSPDWDYTGELFF. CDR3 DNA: TGCGCCAGCAGCCCCGATTGGGACTACACCGGGGAGCTGTTTTTT.

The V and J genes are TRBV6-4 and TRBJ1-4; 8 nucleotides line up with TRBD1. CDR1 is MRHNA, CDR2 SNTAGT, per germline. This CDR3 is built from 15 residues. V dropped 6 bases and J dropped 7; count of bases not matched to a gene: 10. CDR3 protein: CASSEYQGAGEKLFF. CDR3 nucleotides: TGTGCCAGCAGCGAGTACCAGGGGGCTGGTGAAAAACTGTTTTTT.

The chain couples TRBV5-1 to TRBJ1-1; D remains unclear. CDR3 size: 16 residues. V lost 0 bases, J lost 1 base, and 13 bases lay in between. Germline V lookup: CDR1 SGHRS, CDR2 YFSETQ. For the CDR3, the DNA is TGCGCCAGCAGCTTGGAGGATCACCATGAGAACACTGAAGCTTTCTTT. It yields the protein CASSLEDHHENTEAFF. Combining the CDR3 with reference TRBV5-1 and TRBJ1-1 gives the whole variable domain KAGVTQTPRYLIKTRGQQVTLSCSPISGHRSVSWYQQTPGQGLQFLFEYFSETQRNKGNFPGRFSGRQFSNSRSEMNVSTLELGDSALYLCASSLEDHHENTEAFFGQGTRLTVV.

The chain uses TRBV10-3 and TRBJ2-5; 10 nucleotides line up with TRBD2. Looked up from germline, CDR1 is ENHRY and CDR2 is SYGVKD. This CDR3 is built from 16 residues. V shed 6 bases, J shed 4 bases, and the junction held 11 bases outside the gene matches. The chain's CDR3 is CAIRTSGNGVRETQYF. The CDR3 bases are TGTGCCATCAGAACTAGCGGGAACGGGGTGCGAGAGACCCAGTACTTC.

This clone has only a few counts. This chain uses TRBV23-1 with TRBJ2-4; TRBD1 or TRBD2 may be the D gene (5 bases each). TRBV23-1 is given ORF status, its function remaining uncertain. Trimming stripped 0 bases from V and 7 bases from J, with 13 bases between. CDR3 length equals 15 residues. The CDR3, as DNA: TGCGCCAGCAGTCAATCCCGGGCCAGGGAGAACATTCAGTACTTC. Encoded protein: CASSQSRARENIQYF.

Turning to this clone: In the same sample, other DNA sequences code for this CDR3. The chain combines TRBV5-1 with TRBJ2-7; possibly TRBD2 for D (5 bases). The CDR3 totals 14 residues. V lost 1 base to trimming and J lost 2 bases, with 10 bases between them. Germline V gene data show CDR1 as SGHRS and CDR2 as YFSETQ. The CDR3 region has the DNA TGCGCCAGCAGCTTGCTTGCGGGCGCCTACGAGCAGTACTTC. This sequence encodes CASSLLAGAYEQYF.

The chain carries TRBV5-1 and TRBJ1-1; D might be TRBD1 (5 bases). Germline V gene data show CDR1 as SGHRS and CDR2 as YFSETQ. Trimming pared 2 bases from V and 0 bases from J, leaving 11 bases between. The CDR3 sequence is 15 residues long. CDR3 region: CASSFGGGLNTEAFF. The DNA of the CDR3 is TGCGCCAGCAGCTTTGGGGGAGGTCTGAACACTGAAGCTTTCTTT. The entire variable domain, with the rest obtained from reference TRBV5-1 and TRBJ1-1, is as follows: KAGVTQTPRYLIKTRGQQVTLSCSPISGHRSVSWYQQTPGQGLQFLFEYFSETQRNKGNFPGRFSGRQFSNSRSEMNVSTLELGDSALYLCASSFGGGLNTEAFFGQGTRLTVV.

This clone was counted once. CDR3 residues: CASRQQGAYTEAFF. DNA of the CDR3: TGTGCCAGCAGGCAACAGGGGGCCTACACTGAAGCTTTCTTT. V usage is TRBV6-5 and J usage is TRBJ1-1; 9 bases agree with TRBD1. V dropped 6 bases and J dropped 3; count of bases not matched to a gene: 5. The length of the CDR3 is 14 residues. Germline V lookup: CDR1 MNHEY, CDR2 SVGAGI.

Here the CDR3 DNA reads TGTGCCAGCTCATCCGGACCCAACGAGGAGACCCAGTACTTC. This gives the protein CASSSGPNEETQYF. The J gene is TRBJ2-5, the V gene TRBV18; D uncertain. The CDR3 consists of 14 residues. V lost 5 bases and J 5 bases, leaving 15 bases between the germline ends. CDR1 and CDR2 (germline): KGHSH, LQKENI.

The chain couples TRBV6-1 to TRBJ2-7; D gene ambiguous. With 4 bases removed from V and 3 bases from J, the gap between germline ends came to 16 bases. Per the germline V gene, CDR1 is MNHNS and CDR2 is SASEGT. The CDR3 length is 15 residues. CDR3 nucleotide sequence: TGTGCCAGCAGTGTCCACATATCCCAAGACTACGAGCAGTACTTC. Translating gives CASSVHISQDYEQYF.

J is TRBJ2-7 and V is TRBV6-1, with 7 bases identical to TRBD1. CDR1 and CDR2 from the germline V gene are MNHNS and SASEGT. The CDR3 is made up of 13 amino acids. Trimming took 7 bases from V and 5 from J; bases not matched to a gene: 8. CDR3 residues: CASTKDRVNEQYF. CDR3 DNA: TGTGCCAGCACAAAAGACAGGGTTAACGAGCAGTACTTC.

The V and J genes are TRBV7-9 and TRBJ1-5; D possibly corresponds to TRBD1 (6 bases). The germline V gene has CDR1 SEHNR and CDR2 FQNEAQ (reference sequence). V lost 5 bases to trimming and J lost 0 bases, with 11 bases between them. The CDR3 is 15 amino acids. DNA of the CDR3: TGTGCCAGCAGCCAACAGGGAGGTAGCAATCAGCCCCAGCATTTT. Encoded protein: CASSQQGGSNQPQHF.

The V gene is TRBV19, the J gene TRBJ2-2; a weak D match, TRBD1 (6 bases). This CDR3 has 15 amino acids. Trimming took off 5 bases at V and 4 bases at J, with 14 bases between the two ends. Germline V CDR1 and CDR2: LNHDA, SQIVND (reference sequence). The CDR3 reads CASSWDTYTTGELFF. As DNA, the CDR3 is TGTGCCAGTAGTTGGGACACATATACCACCGGGGAGCTGTTTTTT.

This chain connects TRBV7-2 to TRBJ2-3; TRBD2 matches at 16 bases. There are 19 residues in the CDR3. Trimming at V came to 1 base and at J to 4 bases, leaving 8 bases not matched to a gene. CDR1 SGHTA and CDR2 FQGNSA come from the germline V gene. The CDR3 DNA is TGTGCCAGCAGCTTAGACCCGGGACTAGCGGGAGGGAGGGCAGATACGCAGTATTTT. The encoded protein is CASSLDPGLAGGRADTQYF. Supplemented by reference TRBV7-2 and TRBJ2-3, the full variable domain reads GAGVSQSPSNKVTEKGKDVELRCDPISGHTALYWYRQSLGQGLEFLIYFQGNSAPDKSGLPSDRFSAERTGGSVSTLTIQRTQQEDSAVYLCASSLDPGLAGGRADTQYFGPGTRLTVL.

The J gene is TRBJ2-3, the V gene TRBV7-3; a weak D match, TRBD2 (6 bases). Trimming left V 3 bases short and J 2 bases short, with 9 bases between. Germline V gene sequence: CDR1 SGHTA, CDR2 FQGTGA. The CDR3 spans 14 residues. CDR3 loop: CASSLLRDTDTQYF. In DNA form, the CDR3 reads TGTGCCAGCAGCTTGTTGCGGGACACAGATACGCAGTATTTT.

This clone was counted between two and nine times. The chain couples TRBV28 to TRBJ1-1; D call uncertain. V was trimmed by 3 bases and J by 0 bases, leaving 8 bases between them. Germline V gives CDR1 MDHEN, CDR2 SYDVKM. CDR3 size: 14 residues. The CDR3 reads CASSLAGMNTEAFF. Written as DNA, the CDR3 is TGTGCCAGCAGTTTGGCGGGTATGAACACTGAAGCTTTCTTT.

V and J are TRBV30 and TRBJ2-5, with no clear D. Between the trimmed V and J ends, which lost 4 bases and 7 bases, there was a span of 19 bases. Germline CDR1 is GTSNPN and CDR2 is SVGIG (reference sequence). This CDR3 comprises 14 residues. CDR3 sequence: CAWTQDNLKGTQYF. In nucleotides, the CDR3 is TGTGCCTGGACCCAAGACAACCTTAAAGGGACCCAGTACTTC.

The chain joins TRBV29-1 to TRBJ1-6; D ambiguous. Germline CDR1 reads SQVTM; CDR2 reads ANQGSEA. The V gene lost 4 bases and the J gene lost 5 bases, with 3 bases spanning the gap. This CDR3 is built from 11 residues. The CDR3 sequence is CSVGDNSPLHF. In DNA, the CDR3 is TGCAGCGTTGGAGATAATTCACCCCTCCACTTT. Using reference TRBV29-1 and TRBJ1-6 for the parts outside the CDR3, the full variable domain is SAVISQKPSRDICQRGTSLTIQCQVDSQVTMMFWYRQQPGQSLTLIATANQGSEATYESGFVIDKFPISRPNLTFSTLTVSNMSPEDSSIYLCSVGDNSPLHFGNGTRLTVT.

The CDR3 sequence: CASSQPGQGVDEAFF. CDR3 DNA sequence: TGTGCCAGCAGCCAGCCGGGACAGGGGGTTGATGAAGCTTTCTTT. The chain carries TRBV28 and TRBJ1-1; 11 bases are a match to TRBD1. Germline lookup yields CDR1 MDHEN and CDR2 SYDVKM. The V and J ends lost 6 bases and 7 bases, in that order; junction bases with no gene match: 10. The CDR3 loop spans 15 amino acids. Complete variable domain (other parts from reference TRBV28 and TRBJ1-1): DVKVTQSSRYLVKRTGEKVFLECVQDMDHENMFWYRQDPGLGLRLIYFSYDVKMKEKGDIPEGYSVSREKKERFSLILESASTNQTSMYLCASSQPGQGVDEAFFGQGTRLTVV.

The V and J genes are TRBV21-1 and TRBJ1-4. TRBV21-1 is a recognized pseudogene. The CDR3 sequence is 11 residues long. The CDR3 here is CASSSAEKLFF. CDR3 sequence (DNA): TGTGCCAGCAGCTCGGCCGAAAAACTGTTTTTT.

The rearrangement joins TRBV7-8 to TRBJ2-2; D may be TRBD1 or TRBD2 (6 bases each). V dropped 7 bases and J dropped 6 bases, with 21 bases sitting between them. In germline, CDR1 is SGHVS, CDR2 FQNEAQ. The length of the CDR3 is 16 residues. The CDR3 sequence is CASNPHSGAPPGELFF. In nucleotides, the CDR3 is TGTGCCAGCAACCCCCATTCGGGGGCGCCCCCCGGGGAGCTGTTTTTT.

CDR3 amino acids: CASSPGQENTGELFF. The DNA of the CDR3 is TGTGCCAGCAGCCCGGGACAGGAGAACACCGGGGAGCTGTTTTTT. The chain recombines TRBV5-4 with TRBJ2-2; 8 positions match TRBD1. Germline-derived CDR1 and CDR2 are SGHNT and YYREEE (reference sequence). This CDR3 contains 15 residues. Unmatched junction bases numbered 3, after V lost 4 bases and J lost 1 base.

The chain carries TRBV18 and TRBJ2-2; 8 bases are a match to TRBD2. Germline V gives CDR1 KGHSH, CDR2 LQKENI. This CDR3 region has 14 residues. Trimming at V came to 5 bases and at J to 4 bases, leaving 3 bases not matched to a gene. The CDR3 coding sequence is TGTGCCAGCTCATCGGGGGGGCGCACCGGGGAGCTGTTTTTT. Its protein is CASSSGGRTGELFF.

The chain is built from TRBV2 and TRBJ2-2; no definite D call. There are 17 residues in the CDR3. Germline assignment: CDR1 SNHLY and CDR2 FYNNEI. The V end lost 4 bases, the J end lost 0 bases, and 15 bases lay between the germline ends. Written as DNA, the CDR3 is TGTGCCAGCAGTGTTCGGAAAGGCGGAACGAACACCGGGGAGCTGTTTTTT. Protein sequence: CASSVRKGGTNTGELFF.